This entry lists 19 T cell receptor beta chains sequenced from one sample in a study of glioma-infiltrating T cells. The iRepertoire nested amplicon-rescue multiplex PCR amplified TCR alpha and beta CDR3s from RNA. MiXCR, applied by TCRdb to the multiplex PCR reads, yields one record per CDR3 protein. Altogether 93,000 or so distinct CDR3 sequences are present, about 28% being singletons, with the ten largest covering 35% to 55%. Sequenced input: glioma tissue, nonneoplastic brain tissue, or PBMCs (not recorded which). The source of these receptors is a human donor with low-grade glioma or glioblastoma, undergoing nonglioma brain surgery, or in good health (not recorded which).

With respect to this clonotype: A single base separates this from a much larger clone, so it may be a read error. The chain recombines TRBV6-1 with TRBJ1-5; D gene uncertain. The CDR3 sequence is 14 residues long. CDR1 is MNHNS and CDR2 is SASEGT in the germline V gene. V was shortened by 5 bases and J by 6 bases, with 14 bases between the two germline ends. The CDR3 is CASSQTAFSQPQHF. In nucleotides, the CDR3 is TGTGCCAGCAGTCAGACTGCTTTCAGTCAGCCCCAGCATTTT.

This clonotype qualifies as medium-sized. The chain uses TRBV27 and TRBJ1-1; the match to TRBD1 covers 7 bases. CDR1 is MNHEY, CDR2 SMNVEV, per germline (reference sequence). This CDR3 has 13 amino acids. Unmatched junction bases numbered 5, after V lost 10 bases and J lost 0 bases. CDR3 loop: CAISDRLNTEAFF. The CDR3 bases are TGTGCCATCTCGGACAGGTTGAACACTGAAGCTTTCTTT.

This clonotype was counted ten times or more. The chain is built from TRBV7-6 and TRBJ2-1; 7 bases agree with TRBD2. The trim removed 2 bases at V and 4 bases at J, leaving 11 bases unmatched. The CDR3 consists of 17 residues. Germline CDR1 SGHVS, CDR2 FNYEAQ. CDR3 bases: TGTGCCAGCAGCTTATTAGTCGGGGGGACTACTTACAATGAGCAGTTCTTC. It is translated as CASSLLVGGTTYNEQFF.

The count of this clonotype is one. A much larger clone sits a single nucleotide away, making a read error possible. The DNA for the CDR3 is TGTGCCAGCAGTCCCTGGACTAGCGGCCAAGAGACCAAGTACTTC. This codes for CASSPWTSGQETKYF. V and J are TRBV27 and TRBJ2-5; 10 bases agree with TRBD2. Per germline, CDR1 MNHEY and CDR2 SMNVEV (reference sequence). The CDR3 has 15 residues.

In this sample, this clonotype turned up many times. V gene TRBV2 combines with J gene TRBJ1-1, with a tentative D call TRBD1 (6 bases). CDR1 is SNHLY, CDR2 FYNNEI, per germline. This CDR3 comprises 13 residues. V was cut by 6 bases and J by 5 bases, with 13 bases left in between. DNA for the CDR3: TGTGCCAGCAGAGGCCAGGGGAAAACTGAAGCTTTCTTT. This codes for CASRGQGKTEAFF.

V and J are TRBV7-3 and TRBJ2-7; D gene ambiguous. This CDR3 is built from 10 residues. Trimming took off 5 bases at V and 5 bases at J, with 4 bases between the two ends. Germline V gives CDR1 SGHTA, CDR2 FQGTGA. CDR3 nucleotide sequence: TGTGCCAGCAGCCCTGACGAGCAGTACTTC. Protein product: CASSPDEQYF. Full variable domain (rest looked up from reference TRBV7-3 and TRBJ2-7): GAGVSQTPSNKVTEKGKYVELRCDPISGHTALYWYRQSLGQGPEFLIYFQGTGAADDSGLPNDRFFAVRPEGSVSTLKIQRTERGDSAVYLCASSPDEQYFGPGTRLTVT.

This clonotype was seen a handful of times. The V gene is TRBV14, the J gene TRBJ2-3, with TRBD2 matching 8 bases. CDR1 is SGHDN, CDR2 FVKESK, per germline. The V segment lost 1 base and the J segment 7 bases; nucleotides outside the gene matches: 16. The CDR3 runs 18 residues. CDR3: CASSQVGFSGGSENTQYF. In DNA, the CDR3 is TGTGCCAGCAGCCAAGTTGGCTTCAGCGGGGGTAGCGAAAATACGCAGTATTTT. The full variable domain, rest sourced from reference TRBV14 and TRBJ2-3, is EAGVTQFPSHSVIEKGQTVTLRCDPISGHDNLYWYRRVMGKEIKFLLHFVKESKQDESGMPNNRFLAERTGGTYSTLKVQPAELEDSGVYFCASSQVGFSGGSENTQYFGPGTRLTVL.

The table lists this clonotype with many counts. The chain is built from TRBV20-1 and TRBJ2-3; 8 bases align to TRBD2. Germline V gives CDR1 DFQATT, CDR2 SNEGSKA (reference sequence). V trimming: 3 bases; J trimming: 2 bases; junction bases outside the gene matches: 7. The CDR3 covers 15 residues. In DNA, the CDR3 is TGCAGTGCTAGTAGCGGGGCGCGCAACACAGATACGCAGTATTTT. Translated: CSASSGARNTDTQYF.

This clonotype was counted at least ten times. The chain recombines TRBV20-1 with TRBJ2-1, with D possibly TRBD2 on 7 matching bases. This CDR3 comprises 14 residues. From germline, CDR1 is DFQATT and CDR2 SNEGSKA (reference sequence). V dropped 5 bases and J dropped 4 bases, with 15 bases sitting between them. CDR3 DNA sequence: TGCAGTGCTCGAAGGGGGGGCGCGTACAATGAGCAGTTCTTC. Translation: CSARRGGAYNEQFF.

Details on this clonotype: This may be a read error: a much more frequent sequence differs by one nucleotide. The chain combines TRBV6-1 with TRBJ2-1, with 8 bases lining up with TRBD1. This CDR3 comprises 15 residues. Germline loops: CDR1 MNHNS, CDR2 SASEGT. The CDR3 loop reads CASSRGTGSYNGQFF. In DNA, the CDR3 is TGTGCCAGCAGCCGAGGGACAGGCTCCTACAATGGGCAGTTCTTC.

This clonotype was counted a few times. The chain carries TRBV10-3 and TRBJ2-3; 8 bases fit TRBD2. The V segment lost 5 bases and the J segment 3 bases; nucleotides outside the gene matches: 7. The CDR3 sequence is 15 residues long. Germline V CDR1 and CDR2: ENHRY, SYGVKD. For the CDR3, the DNA is TGTGCCATCAGTTTCACGGGGGGGCTAACAGATACGCAGTATTTT. Its protein product is CAISFTGGLTDTQYF.

J is TRBJ2-1 and V is TRBV19; TRBD2 aligns across 8 bases. V lost 7 bases and J lost 8; bases outside the gene matches: 7. The CDR3 length is 13 residues. In germline, CDR1 is LNHDA, CDR2 SQIVND (reference sequence). CDR3 in DNA: TGTGCCAGTATGAACGGGGGGGGACATGAGCAGTTCTTC. Protein: CASMNGGGHEQFF.

This clonotype was found many times. The rearrangement uses TRBV19 and TRBJ2-3, with TRBD1 matching over 9 bases. Germline V gene sequence: CDR1 LNHDA, CDR2 SQIVND (reference sequence). This CDR3 is built from 14 residues. V was pared by 4 bases and J by 6 bases, with 5 bases of the junction left unmatched. CDR3 residues: CASSTTGGTDTQYF. The CDR3 nucleotides are TGTGCCAGTAGTACGACAGGGGGTACGGATACGCAGTATTTT. Together with reference TRBV19 and TRBJ2-3, the CDR3 gives the full variable domain: DGGITQSPKYLFRKEGQNVTLSCEQNLNHDAMYWYRQDPGQGLRLIYYSQIVNDFQKGDIAEGYSVSREKKESFPLTVTSAQKNPTAFYLCASSTTGGTDTQYFGPGTRLTVL.

In this sample, this clonotype turned up once. At one boundary the junction diverges from the germline segment, which might be a read error. This chain connects TRBV20-1 to TRBJ2-1; possibly TRBD2 for D (5 bases). Germline assignment: CDR1 DFQATT and CDR2 SNEGSKA (reference sequence). CDR3 length: 15 residues. The CDR3 loop is CSASRLLSSYNDQFF. The CDR3 DNA reads as TGCAGTGCTAGTAGACTATTAAGCTCCTACAATGACCAGTTCTTC.

This chain connects TRBV7-2 to TRBJ1-5, with D unresolved. Trimming left V 0 bases short and J 1 base short, with 4 bases between. Germline CDR1 and CDR2: SGHTA and FQGNSA. This CDR3 has 14 amino acids. The CDR3 protein is CASSLAKSNQPQHF. CDR3 DNA: TGTGCCAGCAGCTTAGCGAAGAGCAATCAGCCCCAGCATTTT.

As concerns this clonotype: A read error may produce the germline difference seen at one junction end. The chain combines TRBV19 with TRBJ1-2; D remains ambiguous. The CDR3 covers 15 residues. Germline V gene data show CDR1 as LNHDA and CDR2 as SQIVND (reference sequence). The DNA of the CDR3 is TGTGCCACTAGTATACCGGGAGGAGGCTATGTTTGGTACACCTTC. Residues: CATSIPGGGYVWYTF.

Notes on this clonotype: One base away lies a much larger clone, so this may be a sequencing read error. CDR3 loop: CSVVDREGVGYTF. CDR3 coding DNA: TGCAGCGTTGTCGACAGGGAGGGTGTCGGCTACACCTTC. V and J are TRBV29-1 and TRBJ1-2, with 7 bases matching TRBD1. The CDR3 is 13 amino acids. The V and J ends lost 4 bases and 8 bases, in that order; junction bases with no gene match: 10. CDR1 and CDR2 (germline): SQVTM, ANQGSEA.

This clonotype came up many times. CDR3 in amino acids: CASSSGAGGANTEAFF. Here the CDR3 DNA reads TGTGCCAGCAGCTCGGGGGCGGGGGGCGCGAACACTGAAGCTTTCTTT. The V and J genes are TRBV7-3 and TRBJ1-1, with D possibly matching TRBD1 (6 bases). Germline V gene data show CDR1 as SGHTA and CDR2 as FQGTGA. The CDR3 is 16 residues long. Trimming removed 4 bases from V and 1 base from J, with 16 bases in between.

In this sample, this clonotype turned up many times. The chain joins TRBV24-1 to TRBJ2-1, with D perhaps matching TRBD1 (6 bases). This CDR3 contains 16 residues. The germline V gene encodes CDR1 KGHDR and CDR2 SFDVKD. V was trimmed by 6 bases and J by 3 bases, leaving 17 bases between them. The CDR3: CATSSSRGFDYNEQFF. CDR3 coding DNA: TGTGCCACCAGTTCCTCGAGGGGGTTTGACTACAATGAGCAGTTCTTC.